This TCR beta chain was found in a study of blood T cells in healthy people across ages. A second PCR of roughly 7 to 11 cycles used a sample-barcoded 5' primer and a J-beta primer mix. Using its own MiXCR run on the 5' RACE reads, TCRdb lists one record per CDR3 protein. The table shows 550,000 to 750,000 distinct CDR3 sequences, with under 25% occurring only once. Study-level results: Per million T cells, TCR beta diversity dropped about linearly as age rose.

Remarks on this clonotype: Its specificity is unknown.

The source of this sequence is a man aged 65 to 79 in good health. Sequenced material: blood.

CDR3 region: CASSFGLDTQYF. Written as DNA, the CDR3 is TGTGCCAGCAGCTTCGGGTTAGATACGCAGTATTTT. The chain joins TRBV7-8 to TRBJ2-3; D not resolved. Trimming removed 3 bases at V and 5 bases at J, with 6 bases between. CDR1 is SGHVS, CDR2 FQNEAQ, per germline. This CDR3 spans 12 amino acids.